Listed here is a single TCR beta chain. Original analysis: For nucleated cells, counts were estimated from reference gene primer amplification. Sequencing used immunoSEQ multiplex PCR; TCRdb keeps in-frame clones, though not all of them. The DNA gave D and trimming, while V, J and clone size come from that table. The profile covers about 96,000 clones, with approximately 84% appearing a single time and roughly 17% taken by the ten largest. This sample is drawn from a study of blood T cell repertoires in COVID-19. Study-wide context: Specimens from acute and convalescent COVID-19 originated in the United States, Italy and Spain. T cells, B-cell-depleted T cells, or PBMCs provided the cDNA or gDNA that served as material.

This receptor was identified in a woman aged 55-70 years with acute or convalescent COVID-19. The sequenced sample consisted of peripheral blood.

This CDR3 reads CASSLEYFSSYGYTF. The DNA for the CDR3 is TGTGCCAGCAGCTTGGAATACTTTTCTAGCTATGGCTACACCTTC. The V gene is TRBV5-4, the J gene TRBJ1-2; D call uncertain. The CDR3 length is 15 residues. From germline, CDR1 is SGHNT and CDR2 YYREEE (reference sequence). V was shortened by 0 bases and J by 4 bases, with 13 bases between the two germline ends.